This T cell receptor (beta chain) was observed in a study of OX40 agonist ivuxolimab in advanced cancers. About the full investigation: The costimulatory receptor OX40 (CD134) was targeted by ivuxolimab, a fully human IgG2 agonistic monoclonal antibody. Intravenous ivuxolimab was administered to patients every 2 weeks at six dose levels: 0.01, 0.1, 0.3, 1.5, 3 and 10 mg/kg. Of the roughly 52 patients in dose escalation, about 20 had hepatocellular carcinoma, some 15 had melanoma, 9 had renal cell carcinoma and 9 had head and neck cancer. In the dose-escalation cohort, roughly four fifths of patients were male, and the mean age was around 60 years, with a range of about 20 to 90. Prior anti-PD-1, anti-PD-L1 or anti-CTLA-4 therapy was permitted, and 40% to 50% of dose-escalation patients had received checkpoint inhibitors. Partial responses were achieved by three dose-escalation patients, of whom one had hepatocellular carcinoma and two had cutaneous melanoma. Peripheral TCRbeta sequencing aimed to test whether ivuxolimab altered TCR sequence diversity and caused clonal T-cell expansion. The paper covers the monotherapy dose-escalation part of the phase I ivuxolimab trial, which included N = 52 patients. General study outcomes and caveats: At doses of 0.1 to 3.0 mg/kg, clonal expansion of both CD4+ and CD8+ T cells in blood was seen between baseline and week 6. Low levels of normalized T-cell clonal expansion were also seen in some patients who did not respond. Partial responders in the 0.1-3.0 mg/kg groups had among the lowest normalized peripheral clonal expansion, especially among CD8+ T cells. After ivuxolimab, expanded clones were on average more numerous among CD8+ T cells than among CD4+ T cells. Antigen specificity was not determined for the clonally expanded peripheral T cells.

Genomic DNA was isolated from the sorted cells so that the TCRbeta CDR3 region could be sequenced. TCRbeta CDR3 regions were sequenced using the immunoSEQ Assay. In TCRdb, the immuneACCESS table is reduced to in-frame sequences with V and J assigned. These tables do not hold every clone; where another copy was compared, an unresolved V gene accounts for under half, and the others remain unexplained. The sample table holds about 23,000 clones, of which approximately 80% were seen once. 15% to 20% of the sample is held by the ten biggest clonotypes. The trial excluded patients who had a history of autoimmune disease or who were on systemic immunosuppression. Peripheral blood for TCR sequencing was collected from all dose cohorts at baseline, on cycle 4 day 1, and on cycle 7 day 1. The samples were drawn from a first-in-human, open-label, multicenter phase I dose-escalation trial of ivuxolimab. The trial enrolled adults with locally advanced or metastatic head and neck squamous cell, hepatocellular, melanoma or renal cell carcinoma. CD4+ and CD8+ T cells were sorted separately from peripheral blood before TCR sequencing.

Turning to this clone: Its antigen remains unidentified. The record has no base qualities; no much larger clone is one base away.

The germline V end is reduced by 5 bases and the J end by 0 bases; junction bases left unmatched: 9. Taken from the germline V gene (reference sequence), the CDR1 and CDR2 loops are SSHAT and FNYEAQ. The CDR3 runs 17 residues from the cysteine to the phenylalanine. Only the CDR3 portion is preserved as DNA: 51 bases, with reading frame beginning at the first base. The V gene is TRBV7-7 and the J gene is TRBJ2-4, with TRBD2 identical over 8 junction bases. Sequenced here: CD4+ or CD8+ T cells sorted from blood, sampled in a trial of the OX40 agonist ivuxolimab. This TCR was recovered from an adult with an advanced solid tumor such as melanoma, head and neck, liver or kidney cancer. The CDR3 sequence is CASSQGLDLLAKNIQYF. The DNA sequence reads TGTGCCAGCAGCCAGGGACTAGACCTTCTAGCCAAAAACATTCAGTACTTC.